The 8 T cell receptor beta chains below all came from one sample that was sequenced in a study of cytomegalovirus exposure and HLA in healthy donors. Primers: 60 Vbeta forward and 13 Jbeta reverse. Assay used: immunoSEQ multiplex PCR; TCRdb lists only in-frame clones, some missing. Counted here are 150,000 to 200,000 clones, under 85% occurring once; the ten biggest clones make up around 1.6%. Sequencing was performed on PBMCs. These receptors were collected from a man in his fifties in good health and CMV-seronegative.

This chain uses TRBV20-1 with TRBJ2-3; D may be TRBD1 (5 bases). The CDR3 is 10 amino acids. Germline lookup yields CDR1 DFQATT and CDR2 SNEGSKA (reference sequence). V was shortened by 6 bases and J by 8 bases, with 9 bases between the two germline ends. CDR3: CSASQGTQYF. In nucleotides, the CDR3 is TGCAGTGCCTCTCAGGGTACGCAGTATTTT.

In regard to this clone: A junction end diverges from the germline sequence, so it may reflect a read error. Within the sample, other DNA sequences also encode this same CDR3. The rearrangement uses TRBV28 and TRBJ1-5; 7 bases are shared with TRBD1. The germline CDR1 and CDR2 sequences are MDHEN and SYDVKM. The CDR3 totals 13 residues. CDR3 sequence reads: CASSRDSNQPQHF. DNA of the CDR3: TGTGCCAGCTCGAGGGACAGCAATCAGCCTCAGCATTTT.

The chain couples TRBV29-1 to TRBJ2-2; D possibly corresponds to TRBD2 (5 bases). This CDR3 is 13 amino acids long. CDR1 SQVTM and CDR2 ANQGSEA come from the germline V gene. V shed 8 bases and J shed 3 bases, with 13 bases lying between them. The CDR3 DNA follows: TGCAGCCCTCGGACGGAGGACACCGGGGAGCTGTTTTTT. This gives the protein CSPRTEDTGELFF.

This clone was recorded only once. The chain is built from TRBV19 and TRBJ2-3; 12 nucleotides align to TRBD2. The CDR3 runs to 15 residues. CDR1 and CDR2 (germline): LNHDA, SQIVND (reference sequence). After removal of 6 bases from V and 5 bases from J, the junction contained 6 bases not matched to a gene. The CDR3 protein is CASSILAGGQDTQYF. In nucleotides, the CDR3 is TGTGCCAGTAGCATACTAGCGGGAGGACAAGATACGCAGTATTTT.

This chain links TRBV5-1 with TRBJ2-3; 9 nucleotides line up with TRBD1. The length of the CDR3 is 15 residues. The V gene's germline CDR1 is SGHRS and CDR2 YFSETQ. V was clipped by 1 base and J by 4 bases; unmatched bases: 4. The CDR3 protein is CASSLTGGEADTQYF. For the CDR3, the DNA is TGCGCCAGCAGCTTGACAGGGGGCGAGGCAGATACGCAGTATTTT.

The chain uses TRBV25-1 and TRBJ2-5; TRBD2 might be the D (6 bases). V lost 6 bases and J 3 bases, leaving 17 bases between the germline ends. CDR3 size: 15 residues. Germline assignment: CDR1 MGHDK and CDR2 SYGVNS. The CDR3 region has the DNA TGTGCCAGCAGCCAGGGTAGCGGAACTAAAGAGACCCAGTACTTC. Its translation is CASSQGSGTKETQYF.

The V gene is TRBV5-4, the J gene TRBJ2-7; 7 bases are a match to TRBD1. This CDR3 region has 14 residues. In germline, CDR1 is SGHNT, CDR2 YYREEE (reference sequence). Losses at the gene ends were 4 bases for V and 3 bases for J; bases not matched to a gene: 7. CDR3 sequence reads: CASSQIDRDYEQYF. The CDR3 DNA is TGTGCCAGCAGCCAGATAGACAGGGACTACGAGCAGTACTTC.

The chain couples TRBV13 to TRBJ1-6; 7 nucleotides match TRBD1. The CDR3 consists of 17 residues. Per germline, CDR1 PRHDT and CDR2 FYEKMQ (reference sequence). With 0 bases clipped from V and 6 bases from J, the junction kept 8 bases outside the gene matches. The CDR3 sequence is CASSLGREGAPNSPLHF. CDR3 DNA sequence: TGTGCCAGCAGCTTAGGCAGAGAGGGGGCGCCTAATTCACCCCTCCACTTT.